The subject of this entry is one TCR beta chain. Its antigen is not identified. The V gene end was trimmed by 5 bases and the J gene end by 2 bases; junction bases not matched to a gene: 12. CDR3 length equals 16 residues. CDR1 is LNHDA and CDR2 is SQIVND in the germline V gene (reference sequence). This specimen comes from a study of cytomegalovirus exposure and HLA in healthy donors. This PCR relied on a set of 60 Vbeta primers and 13 Jbeta primers. TCRdb's copy holds only in-frame clones and misses some; the assay was immunoSEQ multiplex PCR. Of 210,000 or so clones detected, approximately 79% appear once; the ten largest clones hold more than 1.5%. Overall study findings and caveats: In a later analysis, across HLA loci, associated TCR counts were highest for DRB1, lowest for HLA-C.

The sequencing sample was made of PBMCs. The chain uses TRBV19 and TRBJ2-7, with 7 bases fitting TRBD1. This receptor was identified in a man younger than 35 in good health and CMV-seronegative. The CDR3 region is CASSPRGQDSPYEQYF. DNA for the CDR3: TGTGCCAGTAGTCCCCGAGGACAGGACTCCCCCTACGAGCAGTACTTC.